This T cell receptor beta chain was recovered during a study of cytomegalovirus exposure and HLA in healthy donors. Study information: Falling in the Caucasian-associated ancestry cluster were roughly 80% of approximately 410 genotyped donors. Study-level results: The later analysis indicated that the majority of CMV-associated TCR beta chains appeared HLA-restricted. There were about 160 TCR beta chains listed as cytomegalovirus-associated.

As to this clone: Its antigen is currently unknown.

The PCR contained 60 Vbeta and 13 Jbeta primers. The table came from immunoSEQ multiplex PCR; TCRdb's copy has only in-frame clones and leaves some out. The sample has 90,000 to 140,000 clones; 75% to 85% are singletons. The receptor was isolated from a young man in good health and CMV-seronegative. The sequencing input was PBMCs.

CDR3 nucleotides: TGTGCCAGCAGCTTAGGGACTAGCCTAGCCAATGAGCAGTTCTTC. Protein product: CASSLGTSLANEQFF. The V gene is TRBV7-7, the J gene TRBJ2-1, with TRBD2 identical over 8 bases. CDR1 is SSHAT and CDR2 is FNYEAQ in the germline V gene (reference sequence). The junction had 5 bases not matched to a gene; V was cut back by 1 base and J by 6 bases. The length of the CDR3 is 15 residues.